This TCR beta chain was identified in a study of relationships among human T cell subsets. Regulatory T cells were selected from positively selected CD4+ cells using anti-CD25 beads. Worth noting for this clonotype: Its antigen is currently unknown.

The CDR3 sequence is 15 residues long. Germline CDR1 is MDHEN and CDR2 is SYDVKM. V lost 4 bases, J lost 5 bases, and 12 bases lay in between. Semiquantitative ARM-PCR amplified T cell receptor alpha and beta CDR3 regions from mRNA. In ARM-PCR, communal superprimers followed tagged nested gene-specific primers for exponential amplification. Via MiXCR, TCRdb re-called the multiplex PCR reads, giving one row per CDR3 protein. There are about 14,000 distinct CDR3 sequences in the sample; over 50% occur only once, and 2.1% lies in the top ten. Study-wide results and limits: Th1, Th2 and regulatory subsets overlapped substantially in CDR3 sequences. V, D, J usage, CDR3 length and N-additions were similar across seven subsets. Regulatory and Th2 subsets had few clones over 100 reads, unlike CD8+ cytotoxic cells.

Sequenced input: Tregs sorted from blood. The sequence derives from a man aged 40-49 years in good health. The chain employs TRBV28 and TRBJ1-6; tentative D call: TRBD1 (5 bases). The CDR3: CASSSLGTDNSPLHF. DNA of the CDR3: TGTGCCAGCAGTTCCCTCGGGACGGATAATTCACCCCTCCACTTT. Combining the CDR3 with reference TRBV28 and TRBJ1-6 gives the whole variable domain DVKVTQSSRYLVKRTGEKVFLECVQDMDHENMFWYRQDPGLGLRLIYFSYDVKMKEKGDIPEGYSVSREKKERFSLILESASTNQTSMYLCASSSLGTDNSPLHFGNGTRLTVT.